The rows below give T cell receptor beta chains drawn from one sample of a study of T cell responses to AZD1222 COVID-19 vaccine. Sequencing was performed with immunoSEQ multiplex PCR; in TCRdb, only in-frame clones are kept and a portion is missing. The table records about 96,000 clones, around 89% of them present only once. Here the sequenced sample was peripheral blood, taken on day 0 of AZD1222 vaccination. These receptor sequences come from an adult in good health. Each CDR3 is given with its conserved first and last residue. The order of the fields is V gene, D gene, clone size, CDR3 length, J gene, CDR3 DNA, CDR3 protein. D genes are given only for firm matches. A clone size is listed for some rows: how often the clone was seen (once, few, many), or a class if it is expanded.

>TRBV7-8|TRBD2|-|18|TRBJ2-6
TGTGCCAGCAGCCGAGTGGCAGGGAGGGGTTCTGGGGCCAACGTCCTGACTTTC
CASSRVAGRGSGANVLTF
>TRBV28|-|-|13|TRBJ2-4
TGTGCCAGCAGTTTATCTTTGGGAAACATTCAGTACTTC
CASSLSLGNIQYF
>TRBV15|TRBD1|-|18|TRBJ1-5
TGTGCCACCAGCAGAGATGGGAGGGGGCAAGAGAGCAATCAGCCCCAGCATTTT
CATSRDGRGQESNQPQHF
>TRBV6-2/TRBV6-3|-|many|16|TRBJ2-1
TGTGCCAGCAGTTACCTACCGGGACAAACCTACAATGAGCAGTTCTTC
CASSYLPGQTYNEQFF
>TRBV6-5|TRBD2|once|15|TRBJ2-1
TGTGCCAGCAGTTACTCGCTACTAGCGGACAATGAGCAGTTCTTC
CASSYSLLADNEQFF
>TRBV15|-|-|14|TRBJ1-5
TGTGCCACCAGCAGAGATATCCAAAATCAGCCCCAGCATTTT
CATSRDIQNQPQHF
>TRBV11-2|-|once|14|TRBJ2-7
TGTGCCAGCAGCTTCGAGTTACTGGCCTACGAGCAGTACTTC
CASSFELLAYEQYF
>TRBV6-4|-|-|13|TRBJ1-5
TGTGCCAGCAGTCGGAGCAGCAATCAGCCCCAGCATTTT
CASSRSSNQPQHF
>TRBV6-5|-|-|14|TRBJ1-1
TGTGCCAGCAGGAATCAGGGGCTGAACACTGAAGCTTTCTTT
CASRNQGLNTEAFF
>TRBV13|-|-|15|TRBJ2-3
TGTGCCAGCAGCTTAAACGGCGGGACCACAGATACGCAGTATTTT
CASSLNGGTTDTQYF
>TRBV19|-|-|19|TRBJ2-2
TGTGCCAGTAGTACCCTCTTTTGGACGGACGGAGTTAACACCGGGGAGCTGTTTTTT
CASSTLFWTDGVNTGELFF
>TRBV11-2|TRBD1|-|15|TRBJ2-1
TGTGCCAGCAGCTTGGACAGGGGCTCTTACAATGAGCAGTTCTTC
CASSLDRGSYNEQFF
>TRBV19|-|-|12|TRBJ1-5
TGTGCCAGTAGTATGGTCACCGAGCCCCAGCATTTT
CASSMVTEPQHF
>TRBV24-1|TRBD1|-|17|TRBJ1-2
TGTGCCACCAGTGACCCAGGGACAGGGGAACGGAACTATGGCTACACCTTC
CATSDPGTGERNYGYTF
>TRBV27|TRBD2|-|15|TRBJ2-3
TGTGCCAGCAGTCCGGGACTAGGTACCACAGATACGCAGTATTTT
CASSPGLGTTDTQYF
>TRBV4-1|TRBD1|-|15|TRBJ1-2
TGCGCCAGCAGCCAGCACAGGGGATGGTCCTATGGCTACACCTTC
CASSQHRGWSYGYTF
>TRBV27|-|-|18|TRBJ1-6
TGTGCCAGCAGTTTCGCCCGACGGGGGGCGTTAAATAATTCACCCCTCCACTTT
CASSFARRGALNNSPLHF
>TRBV15|-|-|13|TRBJ1-5
TGTGCCACCAGCAGAGATCCGAATCAGCCCCAGCATTTT
CATSRDPNQPQHF
>TRBV24-1|-|-|16|TRBJ1-1
TGTGCCACCAGTCCCTCTCAGGGCCTGTCGGACACTGAAGCTTTCTTT
CATSPSQGLSDTEAFF
>TRBV18|TRBD1|-|14|TRBJ2-1
TGTGCCAGCTCTCCGGACAGGGTAAACAATGAGCAGTTCTTC
CASSPDRVNNEQFF
>TRBV28|TRBD2|-|14|TRBJ2-3
TGTGCCAGCTGGGGGGGTACAACGACAGATACGCAGTATTTT
CASWGGTTTDTQYF
>TRBV25-1|-|-|15|TRBJ2-1
TGTGCCAGCACCCCTTTAGATACGATTTACAATGAGCAGTTCTTC
CASTPLDTIYNEQFF
>TRBV27|TRBD2|-|14|TRBJ2-3
TGTGCCAGCACCAATGGCGGGAGCGCAGATACGCAGTATTTT
CASTNGGSADTQYF
>TRBV2|TRBD2|-|14|TRBJ2-1
TGTGCCGGGAAGCGGGAGGGCCTTACCCCTGAGCAGTTCTTC
CAGKREGLTPEQFF
>TRBV9|-|-|15|TRBJ2-7
TGTGCCAGCAGCGTAGATAGCCAGGGTTTTTTCGAGCAGTACTTC
CASSVDSQGFFEQYF
>TRBV29-1|-|-|13|TRBJ2-2
TGCAGCGCCCGGGACACCGACACCGGGGAGCTGTTTTTT
CSARDTDTGELFF
>TRBV28|TRBD1|-|15|TRBJ1-5
TGTGCCAGCATCCCTTCGACAGGGGGCAGTCAGCCCCAGCATTTT
CASIPSTGGSQPQHF
>TRBV18|-|-|16|TRBJ1-5
TGTGCCAGCTCACCACCTAACAGTGGGAGCAATCAGCCCCAGCATTTT
CASSPPNSGSNQPQHF
>TRBV5-6|TRBD1|once|13|TRBJ1-1
TGTGCCAGCAGCTTGGGGCAGGGGGATAGAGCTTTCTTT
CASSLGQGDRAFF
>TRBV30|-|-|14|TRBJ1-1
TGTGCCTGGGAGGCGGGTTCAATGGTTACTGAAGCTTTCTTT
CAWEAGSMVTEAFF
>TRBV6-5|TRBD2|-|13|TRBJ2-2
TGTGCCAGCGGAGCGGGAGGCTCCGGGGAGCTGTTTTTT
CASGAGGSGELFF
>TRBV5-1|TRBD2|-|16|TRBJ2-1
TGCGCCAGCAGCGCACTAGCGGGAGCAAAAAACAATGAGCAGTTCTTC
CASSALAGAKNNEQFF
>TRBV7-9|-|-|12|TRBJ2-7
TGTGCCAGCGAAGGTGTTCAATACGAGCAGTACTTC
CASEGVQYEQYF
>TRBV27|-|-|15|TRBJ1-5
TGTGCCAGCAGTCCCCGGGGGAGGGGTACTCAGCCCCAGCATTTT
CASSPRGRGTQPQHF
>TRBV28|TRBD2|-|18|TRBJ2-5
TGTGCCAGCAGTCCCCTCGGACTAGCGGGAGTCGCTCGGGGGACCCAGTACTTC
CASSPLGLAGVARGTQYF
>TRBV5-1|TRBD1|-|16|TRBJ1-3
TGCGCCAGCAGCTTAGGGACAGGGTTTCGTGGAAACACCATATATTTT
CASSLGTGFRGNTIYF
>TRBV6-6|TRBD1|once|13|TRBJ2-7
TGTGCCAGCAGCTCGGACAGGGGACGGTGGCAGTACTTC
CASSSDRGRWQYF
>TRBV4-1|TRBD1|once|14|TRBJ2-3
TGCGCCAGCAGCCTACTAGGGGGCCCAGGCACGCAGTATTTT
CASSLLGGPGTQYF
>TRBV28|TRBD2|-|21|TRBJ2-1
TGTGCCAGCAGTTTATTGCCCGGGACTAGCGGGACCCTTACCGCCTACAATGAGCAGTTCTTC
CASSLLPGTSGTLTAYNEQFF
>TRBV7-2|TRBD2|-|16|TRBJ2-7
TGTGCCAGCACCGCAGTCCTAGCGGGAGGGCCCCACGAGCAGTACTTC
CASTAVLAGGPHEQYF
>TRBV10-3|TRBD1|-|17|TRBJ1-5
TGTGCCATCAGTGAAGCGGTCGGGACAGGTGGTAATCAGCCCCAGCATTTT
CAISEAVGTGGNQPQHF
>TRBV7-2|TRBD1|-|14|TRBJ1-1
TGTGCCAGCAGCTTAGCGACCTGGACAGGGGAAGCTTTCTTT
CASSLATWTGEAFF
>TRBV19|-|once|17|TRBJ2-1
TGTGCCAGTAGTAAGTTCCACGGGAGCTGGACCTACAATGAGCAGTTCTTC
CASSKFHGSWTYNEQFF
>TRBV6-6|TRBD2|-|15|TRBJ2-1
TGTGCCAGCTCCTCGGGGGGTAGAAATGGCAATGAGCAGTTCTTC
CASSSGGRNGNEQFF
>TRBV11-1|-|-|14|TRBJ2-5
TGTGCCAGCAGCTTAGTAGTAGGTTTGGAGACCCAGTACTTC
CASSLVVGLETQYF
>TRBV7-2|-|-|14|TRBJ2-7
TGTGCCAGCAGCTTAGGTCAGGGAGGTTACGAGCAGTACTTC
CASSLGQGGYEQYF
>TRBV9|-|-|13|TRBJ1-1
TGTGCCAGCAGCGGGCAGCAGAACACTGAAGCTTTCTTT
CASSGQQNTEAFF
>TRBV11-3|-|-|16|TRBJ2-2
TGTGCCAGCAGCTTAGGTGGGGCAGCGAACACCGGGGAGCTGTTTTTT
CASSLGGAANTGELFF
>TRBV12-3/TRBV12-4|-|-|11|TRBJ1-5
TGTGCCAGCGGAAGCAATCAGCCCCAGCATTTT
CASGSNQPQHF
>TRBV28|-|-|15|TRBJ2-5
TGTGCCAGCAGTTTCGGTCTTACTCGACAAGAGACCCAGTACTTC
CASSFGLTRQETQYF
>TRBV7-3|-|-|13|TRBJ2-1
TGTGCCAGCAGTTATCAAGGGGGAGGTGAGCAGTTCTTC
CASSYQGGGEQFF
>TRBV28|-|once|14|TRBJ1-6
TGTGCCAGCAGTTTAACAGGACTTAATTCACCCCTCCACTTT
CASSLTGLNSPLHF
>TRBV7-2|-|-|15|TRBJ1-5
TGTGCCAGCAGCTTAGGAGGTCCTCTAGCTCAGCCCCAGCATTTT
CASSLGGPLAQPQHF
>TRBV6-2/TRBV6-3|TRBD1|-|20|TRBJ2-1
TGTGCCAGCAGTTACCCGAAACCGGCACTCGGGACAGGCAGTCGGGGGGAGCAGTTCTTC
CASSYPKPALGTGSRGEQFF
>TRBV30|-|-|13|TRBJ2-5
TGTGCCTGGAACAACTACAAAGAAGAGACCCAGTACTTC
CAWNNYKEETQYF
>TRBV19|-|-|14|TRBJ1-2
TGTGCCAGTAGTATAGTTAGGGGAATCTATGGCTACACCTTC
CASSIVRGIYGYTF